A selection of T cell receptor beta chains follows, all from one sample in a study of T cell responses to AZD1222 COVID-19 vaccine. Profiled with immunoSEQ multiplex PCR; TCRdb holds only in-frame clones, not every one. Among fewer than 150,000 clones listed, approximately 92% were seen once. The source was peripheral blood, collected 28 days after the second AZD1222 dose. The receptors here all came from an adult who received the AZD1222 COVID-19 vaccine. Each CDR3 is given with its conserved first and last residue. D genes are given only for firm matches. For some rows the clone size is stated as once, few or many, or as a class when expanded; others skip it.

TRBJ2-5 | once | TRBV7-2 | NA | CASSLGVASQETQYF | TGTGCCAGCAGCTTAGGGGTAGCGAGTCAAGAGACCCAGTACTTC
TRBJ1-2 | few | TRBV7-9 | NA | CAGRGEGDLYGYTF | TGTGCCGGCAGAGGGGAGGGGGACCTCTATGGCTACACCTTC
TRBJ1-2 | NA | TRBV12-5 | TRBD1 | CATKGTGGHGYTF | TGTGCTACAAAGGGGACAGGGGGCCATGGCTACACCTTC
TRBJ2-3 | NA | TRBV28 | TRBD2 | CASSSRTSGRMADTQYF | TGTGCCAGCAGTTCGAGGACTAGCGGGAGGATGGCAGATACGCAGTATTTT
TRBJ1-2 | once | TRBV11-2 | NA | CASSFGGANYGYTF | TGTGCCAGCAGCTTTGGCGGAGCTAACTATGGCTACACCTTC
TRBJ2-2 | once | TRBV11-2 | TRBD1 | CASRGYRGRIGELFF | TGTGCCAGCAGGGGATACAGGGGGCGAATCGGGGAGCTGTTTTTT
TRBJ1-6 | once | TRBV4-1 | TRBD1 | CASSPGQGGSPLHF | TGCGCCAGCAGCCCGGGACAGGGGGGTTCACCCCTCCACTTT
TRBJ1-1 | few | TRBV2 | TRBD1 | CASSVYRAGGYNTEAFF | TGTGCCAGCAGTGTCTATAGGGCAGGGGGCTATAACACTGAAGCTTTCTTT
TRBJ1-4 | NA | TRBV28 | NA | CASRLSRDEKLFF | TGTGCCAGCAGGTTGTCAAGGGATGAAAAACTGTTTTTT
TRBJ2-1 | NA | TRBV2 | NA | CATNGGPPLNEQFF | TGTGCCACCAACGGGGGGCCCCCCCTTAATGAGCAGTTCTTC
TRBJ1-1 | NA | TRBV7-9 | NA | CASSLGGLGAGAFF | TGTGCCAGCAGCTTAGGTGGGTTGGGCGCGGGAGCTTTCTTT
TRBJ1-1 | NA | TRBV20-1 | TRBD1 | CSARPDRGAFF | TGCAGTGCTAGACCGGACAGGGGAGCTTTCTTT
TRBJ1-5 | NA | TRBV11-2 | NA | CASSDIKAGRNQPQHF | TGTGCCAGCAGCGATATCAAAGCCGGACGCAATCAGCCCCAGCATTTT
TRBJ2-7 | NA | TRBV12-3/TRBV12-4 | NA | CASSLGQFYEQYF | TGTGCCAGCAGTTTAGGACAGTTCTACGAGCAGTACTTC